Listed here are 21 T cell receptor beta chains from one sample, sequenced in a study of cytomegalovirus exposure and HLA in healthy donors (dated by TCRdb to the late 2010s). The library was made by the immunoSEQ multiplex PCR assay. Sourced from immuneACCESS, this table was stored by TCRdb with only in-frame sequences that have V and J called. A share of the clones is absent; for the studies checked, an unresolved V gene accounts for under half, and the remainder has no known explanation. The sample includes 95,000 to 150,000 clones, with roughly 90% observed a single time. Of the sample, around 6% falls within the top ten clones. Sequenced material: PBMCs. These receptor sequences come from a woman aged 18-29 years in good health and CMV-seropositive.

The V call is TRBV18, the J call TRBJ1-2, with 9 bases identical to TRBD1. V was clipped by 3 bases and J by 5 bases; unmatched bases: 7. The germline V gene has CDR1 KGHSH and CDR2 LQKENI. This CDR3 comprises 15 residues. The CDR3 protein is CASSPQGQGYYGYTF. Here the CDR3 DNA reads TGTGCCAGCTCACCCCAGGGACAGGGCTATTATGGCTACACCTTC.

This chain uses TRBV9 with TRBJ2-3; 8 positions agree with TRBD2. The V gene's germline CDR1 is SGDLS and CDR2 YYNGEE. V gave up 3 bases and J gave up 3 bases; unmatched junction bases: 3. CDR3 length: 14 amino acids. For the CDR3, the DNA is TGTGCCAGCAGCGGTAGCGGGGCGACAGATACGCAGTATTTT. It codes for CASSGSGATDTQYF. Supplemented by reference TRBV9 and TRBJ2-3, the full variable domain reads DSGVTQTPKHLITATGQRVTLRCSPRSGDLSVYWYQQSLDQGLQFLIQYYNGEERAKGNILERFSAQQFPDLHSELNLSSLELGDSALYFCASSGSGATDTQYFGPGTRLTVL.

The genes are TRBV13 and TRBJ1-1; D is uncertain. CDR1 and CDR2 (germline): PRHDT, FYEKMQ (reference sequence). V lost 3 bases and J 8 bases, leaving 7 bases between the germline ends. This CDR3 region has 11 residues. This CDR3 reads CASSLVQEAFF. The CDR3 coding sequence is TGTGCCAGCAGCTTGGTACAGGAAGCTTTCTTT. The variable domain in full, with the rest retrieved from reference TRBV13 and TRBJ1-1, is AAGVIQSPRHLIKEKRETATLKCYPIPRHDTVYWYQQGPGQDPQFLISFYEKMQSDKGSIPDRFSAQQFSDYHSELNMSSLELGDSALYFCASSLVQEAFFGQGTRLTVV.

The chain is built from TRBV5-1 and TRBJ1-3; D is perhaps TRBD1 (6 bases). Germline V lookup: CDR1 SGHRS, CDR2 YFSETQ. This CDR3 comprises 15 residues. Trimming pared 2 bases from V and 8 bases from J, leaving 17 bases between. The CDR3: CASSLDRTSGDTIYF. The CDR3 DNA reads as TGCGCCAGCAGCTTAGACAGGACATCCGGGGACACCATATATTTT.

This sequence joins TRBV30 and TRBJ1-5, with 8 bases matching TRBD1. With V trimmed by 2 bases and J by 9 bases, 15 bases remained unmatched. CDR1 GTSNPN and CDR2 SVGIG come from the germline V gene (reference sequence). The CDR3 runs 16 residues. CDR3 loop: CAWSWGEQGGVGPQHF. The CDR3 DNA sequence: TGTGCCTGGAGTTGGGGGGAACAGGGGGGAGTAGGGCCCCAGCATTTT. Based on the CDR3 plus reference TRBV30 and TRBJ1-5, the full variable domain is SQTIHQWPATLVQPVGSPLSLECTVEGTSNPNLYWYRQAAGRGLQLLFYSVGIGQISSEVPQNLSASRPQDRQFILSSKKLLLSDSGFYLCAWSWGEQGGVGPQHFGDGTRLSIL.

As DNA, the CDR3 is TGTGCCATCAGTGAGTATCGGGCAGGGGGTACCTCCTACAATGAGCAGTTCTTC. Protein product: CAISEYRAGGTSYNEQFF. V is TRBV10-3 and J is TRBJ2-1; 7 bases agree with TRBD1. CDR3 size: 18 residues. V dropped 1 base and J dropped 0; count of bases not matched to a gene: 9. CDR1 and CDR2 (germline): ENHRY, SYGVKD.

V gene TRBV27 combines with J gene TRBJ1-5; weak D call: TRBD1 (6 bases). V shed 5 bases and J shed 5 bases, with 25 bases lying between them. CDR1 is MNHEY, CDR2 SMNVEV, per germline (reference sequence). The CDR3 covers 18 residues. Written as DNA, the CDR3 is TGTGCCAGCAGTGGTTACGGACAGTTGGGTAGGGAGCATCAGCCCCAGCATTTT. Amino acids: CASSGYGQLGREHQPQHF.

The chain links TRBV2 to TRBJ2-2, with D perhaps matching TRBD1 (6 bases). The CDR3 has 15 residues. Trimming took 4 bases from V and 2 from J, leaving 11 bases between them. The germline gives CDR1 SNHLY, CDR2 FYNNEI. Here the CDR3 DNA reads TGTGCCAGCAGTGGCCCAGGGACAAACACCGGGGAGCTGTTTTTT. Its translation is CASSGPGTNTGELFF.

The chain has TRBV6-1 and TRBJ2-5; 12 bases are a match to TRBD1. The CDR3 sequence is 17 residues long. The J segment lost 2 bases and the V segment lost 3 bases, leaving 7 bases of the junction unmatched. Germline V gives CDR1 MNHNS, CDR2 SASEGT. CDR3: CASSDKGQGAGQETQYF. The CDR3 nucleotides are TGTGCCAGCAGTGACAAGGGACAGGGGGCGGGACAAGAGACCCAGTACTTC.

This clone was recorded only once. This rearrangement joins TRBV2 to TRBJ1-3, with D possibly being TRBD1 (6 bases). Trimming left V 5 bases short and J 7 bases short, with 15 bases between. CDR1 is SNHLY and CDR2 is FYNNEI in the germline V gene. This CDR3 spans 14 amino acids. CDR3 sequence reads: CASSRTVTLNTIYF. CDR3 DNA sequence: TGTGCCAGCAGTAGGACAGTTACCTTGAACACCATATATTTT.

This chain uses TRBV4-1 with TRBJ1-1, with D maybe TRBD1 (6 bases). This CDR3 spans 19 amino acids. CDR1 and CDR2 from the germline V gene are MGHRA and YSYEKL. V was cut by 4 bases and J by 0 bases, with 24 bases left in between. CDR3 coding DNA: TGCGCCAGCAGCCGACCTATCAAGGGGACACCAAAAATGAACACTGAAGCTTTCTTT. Translation: CASSRPIKGTPKMNTEAFF.

The chain uses TRBV6-6 and TRBJ2-2, with a possible D match to TRBD2 (6 bases). The CDR3 is 14 amino acids. V lost 6 bases and J 1 base, leaving 9 bases between the germline ends. Germline loops: CDR1 MNHNY, CDR2 SVGAGI (reference sequence). CDR3: CASSSTRNTGELFF. The CDR3 bases are TGTGCCAGCAGCTCGACTAGGAACACCGGGGAGCTGTTTTTT.

The rearrangement joins TRBV11-3 to TRBJ2-6; 8 bases are shared with TRBD2. The V gene's germline CDR1 is SGHNT and CDR2 YENEEA. The CDR3 totals 15 residues. Unmatched junction bases numbered 6, after V lost 10 bases and J lost 1 base. DNA for the CDR3: TGTGCCACTCTAAGCGGGAGTTCTGGGGCCAACGTCCTGACTTTC. Its protein is CATLSGSSGANVLTF.

This clone was detected only once. The chain is built from TRBV2 and TRBJ2-5; 11 nucleotides align to TRBD1. The trim removed 10 bases at V and 5 bases at J, leaving 6 bases unmatched. The germline V gene encodes CDR1 SNHLY and CDR2 FYNNEI. The CDR3 contains 13 residues. The CDR3 spells CANRDRGDETQYF. For the CDR3, the DNA is TGTGCCAACCGGGACAGGGGGGACGAGACCCAGTACTTC.

The chain combines TRBV10-3 with TRBJ1-1; D remains ambiguous. CDR1 and CDR2 from the germline V gene are ENHRY and SYGVKD. V lost 10 bases, J lost 0 bases, and 9 bases lay in between. The CDR3 is 12 amino acids. CDR3 residues: CATQDLNTEAFF. CDR3 DNA sequence: TGTGCCACGCAGGACTTGAACACTGAAGCTTTCTTT.

The rearrangement links TRBV27 to TRBJ2-2, with 7 positions matching TRBD2. The CDR3 extends over 14 amino acids. CDR1 and CDR2 from the germline V gene are MNHEY and SMNVEV (reference sequence). V trimming: 3 bases; J trimming: 4 bases; junction bases outside the gene matches: 2. The CDR3 protein is CASSFTGGTGELFF. In DNA form, the CDR3 reads TGTGCCAGCAGTTTTACGGGGGGCACCGGGGAGCTGTTTTTT.

This chain connects TRBV7-9 to TRBJ2-3; D is uncertain. Trimming stripped 1 base from V and 0 bases from J, with 5 bases between. From germline, CDR1 is SEHNR and CDR2 FQNEAQ (reference sequence). This CDR3 spans 14 amino acids. The CDR3 protein is CASSLVPSTDTQYF. The CDR3 DNA follows: TGTGCCAGCAGCTTAGTCCCAAGCACAGATACGCAGTATTTT.

This chain joins TRBV19 and TRBJ1-1, with D possibly TRBD1 on 5 matching bases. The CDR3 runs 15 residues. Trimming pared 3 bases from V and 0 bases from J, leaving 11 bases between. CDR1 LNHDA and CDR2 SQIVND come from the germline V gene (reference sequence). For the CDR3, the DNA is TGTGCCAGTAGTATTGGGGCTCCTCTGAACACTGAAGCTTTCTTT. This sequence encodes CASSIGAPLNTEAFF.

The J gene is TRBJ1-2, the V gene TRBV30, with 8 bases fitting TRBD1. Germline V gene data show CDR1 as GTSNPN and CDR2 as SVGIG (reference sequence). This CDR3 is built from 16 residues. The junction had 10 bases not matched to a gene; V was cut back by 2 bases and J by 2 bases. The CDR3 DNA follows: TGTGCCTGGAGTCATCCTAGGACAGGGAGAAACTATGGCTACACCTTC. This translates into CAWSHPRTGRNYGYTF.

The sample holds a few counts of this clone. The chain employs TRBV27 and TRBJ2-7; maybe TRBD2 (6 bases). The germline V gene has CDR1 MNHEY and CDR2 SMNVEV (reference sequence). The V gene lost 6 bases and the J gene lost 7 bases, with 22 bases spanning the gap. The CDR3 consists of 15 residues. CDR3 bases: TGTGCCAGCAGCATCTATGGGGAGGCCCCTACGGAGCAGTACTTC. This translates into CASSIYGEAPTEQYF.

The sample holds one count of this clone. V gene TRBV13 combines with J gene TRBJ2-3, with 7 bases identical to TRBD2. Germline CDR1 PRHDT, CDR2 FYEKMQ (reference sequence). CDR3 size: 15 residues. The J segment lost 3 bases and the V segment lost 9 bases, leaving 12 bases of the junction unmatched. The CDR3 sequence: CASVKARGLTDTQYF. The DNA for the CDR3 is TGTGCCAGTGTGAAAGCGAGGGGACTAACAGATACGCAGTATTTT.